Sequencing of this T cell receptor beta chain was carried out in a study of T cell changes during pregnancy in multiple sclerosis. The CDR3 is made up of 16 amino acids. The ends lost 1 base at V and 3 bases at J; junction bases unmatched: 4. From germline, CDR1 is SGHAT and CDR2 FQNNGV. Libraries were prepared by immunoSEQ multiplex PCR; TCRdb keeps only in-frame clonotypes and omits some of them. The top ten hold more than 1.2% of the sample, which has approximately 58,000 clones, over 85% seen once. This sequence joins TRBV11-2 and TRBJ1-5; 9 bases match TRBD1. The sequenced sample was peripheral blood, obtained in the second trimester of pregnancy. This clonotype originated in a female donor with multiple sclerosis, enrolled in a pregnancy study. CDR3 nucleotides: TGTGCCAGCAGCTTAGGGGGGACAGGGCTCAATCAGCCCCAGCATTTT. Its protein is CASSLGGTGLNQPQHF. Combining the CDR3 with reference TRBV11-2 and TRBJ1-5 gives the whole variable domain EAGVAQSPRYKIIEKRQSVAFWCNPISGHATLYWYQQILGQGPKLLIQFQNNGVVDDSQLPKDRFSAERLKGVDSTLKIQPAKLEDSAVYLCASSLGGTGLNQPQHFGDGTRLSIL.